These T cell receptor beta chains were read from a single sample in a study of response to subunit inactivated influenza vaccine. TCRdb reanalysed the RT-PCR reads using MiXCR and keeps one entry per CDR3 protein. The table has roughly 500,000 distinct CDR3 sequences, approximately 22% seen once. These records were also assigned to another study, of T cells expressing NK-cell markers.

The input for sequencing was CD4+ T cells sorted from PBMCs, taken 11 to 12 days after vaccination. The receptor source for this set is a man aged 45-65 years who received an inactivated influenza vaccine. Both conserved end residues are part of each CDR3. A D gene is named only where the DNA matches it firmly. Size is stated for part of the rows, as once, few or many counts, or as a class when the clone is expanded.

j_call | v_call | d_call | clone_size | cdr3_aa | cdr3_nt
TRBJ2-7 | TRBV5-1 | . | many | CASSLNSHEQYF | TGCGCCAGCAGCTTAAACAGCCACGAGCAGTACTTC
TRBJ1-3 | TRBV4-1 | . | few | CASSQGSSSGNTIYF | TGCGCCAGCAGCCAAGGGAGTAGCTCTGGAAACACCATATATTTT
TRBJ2-1 | TRBV20-1 | TRBD2 | . | CSAGSAGGPDEQFF | TGCAGTGCTGGTTCGGCGGGAGGGCCGGATGAGCAGTTCTTC
TRBJ2-7 | TRBV6-5 | TRBD1 | . | CASSYPDRGREQYF | TGTGCCAGCAGTTACCCCGACAGGGGGCGCGAGCAGTACTTC
TRBJ1-6 | TRBV3-1 | . | few | CASSQEADNSPLHF | TGTGCCAGCAGCCAAGAGGCCGATAATTCACCCCTCCACTTT
TRBJ2-2 | TRBV10-1 | . | few | CASSESSGPGELFF | TGCGCCAGCAGTGAGTCGTCGGGTCCCGGGGAGCTGTTTTTT
TRBJ1-2 | TRBV20-1 | . | . | CSAMRSYGYTF | TGCAGTGCTATGAGGAGCTATGGCTACACCTTC
TRBJ2-5 | TRBV20-1 | TRBD2 | . | CSASSVQRGKETQYF | TGCAGTGCTAGTTCTGTCCAGCGGGGTAAAGAGACCCAGTACTTC
TRBJ1-6 | TRBV7-2 | . | . | CASSLVYGTNSPLHF | TGTGCCAGCAGCTTAGTGTACGGGACCAATTCACCCCTCCACTTT
TRBJ1-2 | TRBV4-1 | . | . | CASSHLRTGLYGYTF | TGCGCCAGCAGCCACCTCCGAACAGGGCTTTATGGCTACACCTTC
TRBJ1-5 | TRBV11-2 | . | few | CASSRSLSEPQHF | TGTGCCAGCAGCCGATCTCTCTCGGAGCCCCAGCATTTT
TRBJ2-1 | TRBV15 | . | few | CATSRASGPQYNEQFF | TGTGCCACCAGCAGAGCCTCGGGACCCCAGTACAATGAGCAGTTCTTC
TRBJ1-5 | TRBV19 | TRBD1 | few | CASSTGQGRTQHF | TGTGCCAGTAGCACAGGACAGGGTCGTACCCAGCATTTT
TRBJ1-3 | TRBV29-1 | . | . | CSVEFSPGNTIYF | TGCAGCGTTGAATTCTCCCCTGGAAACACCATATATTTT
TRBJ2-7 | TRBV12-3/TRBV12-4 | . | many | CASSLGFSYEQYF | TGTGCCAGCAGTTTAGGGTTCTCCTACGAGCAGTACTTC
TRBJ2-5 | TRBV7-3 | . | few | CASSGQPQETQYF | TGTGCCAGCAGCGGACAGCCCCAAGAGACCCAGTACTTC
TRBJ2-1 | TRBV29-1 | . | once | CSAQGFLYNEQFF | TGCAGCGCCCAGGGATTCCTTTACAATGAGCAGTTCTTC
TRBJ2-7 | TRBV5-1 | . | few | CASSLSAPTYEQYF | TGCGCCAGCAGCTTGTCCGCGCCAACCTACGAGCAGTACTTC
TRBJ2-7 | TRBV15 | TRBD1 | . | CATSPGQGLYEQYF | TGTGCCACCAGCCCGGGACAGGGGCTCTACGAGCAGTACTTC
TRBJ1-4 | TRBV5-1 | . | . | CASRLQGNEKLFF | TGCGCCAGCAGGCTTCAGGGGAATGAAAAACTGTTTTTT
TRBJ1-1 | TRBV4-3 | . | few | CASSQDRLLRNTEAFF | TGCGCCAGCAGCCAAGATCGTCTCCTTCGGAACACTGAAGCTTTCTTT
TRBJ1-5 | TRBV4-2 | . | many | CASSQDGADQPQHF | TGTGCCAGCAGCCAAGATGGGGCGGATCAGCCCCAGCATTTT
TRBJ1-6 | TRBV20-1 | . | . | CSARDPPGTYNSPLHF | TGCAGTGCTAGAGATCCCCCCGGGACCTATAATTCACCCCTCCACTTT